The 32 T cell receptor beta chains below all came from one sample that was sequenced in a study of blood T cell repertoires in COVID-19. The protocol was immunoSEQ multiplex PCR, while the TCRdb copy is restricted to in-frame clones and leaves out a portion. The data show fewer than 650,000 clones, roughly nine tenths seen once. The sample comprised peripheral blood. The receptors shown here come from a woman between 45 and 60 years old with COVID-19, enrolled during active disease.

The chain employs TRBV18 and TRBJ2-7; tentative D call: TRBD2 (5 bases). The CDR3 covers 11 residues. Germline V lookup: CDR1 KGHSH, CDR2 LQKENI. Trimming pared 3 bases from V and 7 bases from J, leaving 7 bases between. CDR3 sequence: CASSPPGEQYF. Written as DNA, the CDR3 is TGTGCCAGCTCACCTCCGGGGGAGCAGTACTTC.

The CDR3 nucleotides are TGCAGCGCTGGGACGGGAGGAAATTCACCCCTCCACTTT. This sequence encodes CSAGTGGNSPLHF. The chain carries TRBV29-1 and TRBJ1-6, with TRBD1 as a possible D gene (5 bases). CDR3 size: 13 residues. Germline CDR1 SQVTM, CDR2 ANQGSEA. V was shortened by 7 bases and J by 7 bases, with 14 bases between the two germline ends.

The chain links TRBV24-1 to TRBJ1-1; TRBD1 aligns across 11 bases. V shed 0 bases, J shed 6 bases, and the junction held 11 bases outside the gene matches. Germline CDR1 is KGHDR and CDR2 is SFDVKD. The CDR3 covers 18 residues. This CDR3 reads CATSDLMTGTGGRAEAFF. DNA for the CDR3: TGTGCCACCAGTGATTTGATGACCGGGACAGGGGGACGGGCTGAAGCTTTCTTT.

V is TRBV11-2 and J is TRBJ2-3; 7 bases map to TRBD1. This CDR3 is 16 amino acids long. Germline CDR1 SGHAT, CDR2 FQNNGV. V dropped 5 bases and J dropped 4; count of bases not matched to a gene: 12. CDR3 DNA: TGTGCCAGCAGCCCCCTCCGGACAGGCCCCGCAGATACGCAGTATTTT. This codes for CASSPLRTGPADTQYF.

V is TRBV11-2 and J is TRBJ1-6; D is possibly TRBD1 (6 bases). The CDR3 runs to 14 residues. The germline V gene encodes CDR1 SGHAT and CDR2 FQNNGV. The germline V and J ends were trimmed by 4 bases and 10 bases, with 14 bases remaining between them. The CDR3 bases are TGTGCCAGCAGCTCGCCGGGGGGCCCATCACCCCTCCACTTT. Translation: CASSSPGGPSPLHF.

CDR3 sequence (DNA): TGTGCCAGCAGTCGCAAAGGGGGCAATCAGCCCCAGCATTTT. This gives the protein CASSRKGGNQPQHF. This sequence joins TRBV6-5 and TRBJ1-5; possible D gene TRBD1, 5 bases. V lost 5 bases, J lost 2 bases, and 10 bases lay in between. The CDR3 totals 14 residues. CDR1 and CDR2 from the germline V gene are MNHEY and SVGAGI.

The sample holds a few counts of this clone. The chain couples TRBV27 to TRBJ2-5; D is uncertain. Trimming cost V 4 bases and J 4 bases, with 16 bases left between them. The CDR3 totals 15 residues. Germline lookup yields CDR1 MNHEY and CDR2 SMNVEV (reference sequence). CDR3 nucleotides: TGTGCCAGCAGTTCTTGGCCGGCAGCGTTAGAGACCCAGTACTTC. Protein sequence: CASSSWPAALETQYF.

The chain carries TRBV30 and TRBJ1-6, with 11 bases matching TRBD1. V was clipped by 4 bases and J by 10 bases; unmatched bases: 3. CDR3 length: 13 amino acids. Germline V CDR1 and CDR2: GTSNPN, SVGIG (reference sequence). The DNA of the CDR3 is TGTGCCTGGATCCGGGACAGGGGGTCACCCCTCCACTTT. Translation: CAWIRDRGSPLHF.

The chain links TRBV5-1 to TRBJ2-3, with TRBD2 matching over 13 bases. V shed 2 bases and J 9 bases; nucleotides not matched to a gene: 6. This CDR3 has 15 residues. Germline CDR1 reads SGHRS; CDR2 reads YFSETQ. The CDR3 loop is CASSFTSGGAETQYF. For the CDR3, the DNA is TGCGCCAGCAGCTTTACTAGCGGGGGGGCTGAGACGCAGTATTTT.

This chain links TRBV5-4 with TRBJ1-6; maybe TRBD1 (5 bases). Germline-derived CDR1 and CDR2 are SGHNT and YYREEE (reference sequence). The CDR3 runs to 13 residues. The V end was cut by 0 bases, the J end by 8 bases, with 6 bases between. Written as DNA, the CDR3 is TGTGCCAGCAGCTTGGAGGGGTATTCACCCCTCCACTTT. As protein: CASSLEGYSPLHF.

This chain links TRBV19 with TRBJ2-2; TRBD1 agrees at 8 bases. Germline CDR1 reads LNHDA; CDR2 reads SQIVND (reference sequence). Unmatched junction bases numbered 8, after V lost 7 bases and J lost 1 base. The CDR3 is 16 residues long. The CDR3 DNA follows: TGTGCCAGTACAAGGACAGGGACAGGGAACACCGGGGAGCTGTTTTTT. Protein sequence: CASTRTGTGNTGELFF.

As to this clone: Other DNA sequences in this specimen translate into the identical CDR3. The chain uses TRBV5-1 and TRBJ1-2; 8 bases line up with TRBD1. The germline gives CDR1 SGHRS, CDR2 YFSETQ. CDR3 length: 15 residues. The V and J ends lost 0 bases and 8 bases, in that order; junction bases with no gene match: 9. DNA of the CDR3: TGCGCCAGCAGCTTGGCCCAGACAGGGGCTGGGGGCTACACCTTC. Residues: CASSLAQTGAGGYTF.

CDR3 protein: CASSNRGLRDTQYF. The CDR3 bases are TGTGCCAGCTCCAATAGGGGGCTAAGAGATACGCAGTATTTT. This chain connects TRBV18 to TRBJ2-3; 7 bases line up with TRBD1. With 6 bases clipped from V and 5 bases from J, the junction kept 8 bases outside the gene matches. Germline V gene lookup returns CDR1 KGHSH and CDR2 LQKENI. The CDR3 consists of 14 residues.

The chain joins TRBV7-9 to TRBJ2-2; a possible D gene is TRBD2 (5 bases). Trimming took 2 bases from V and 6 from J, leaving 13 bases between them. The germline gives CDR1 SEHNR, CDR2 FQNEAQ (reference sequence). The CDR3 runs 15 residues. CDR3 region: CASSLKVATAGELFF. DNA of the CDR3: TGTGCCAGCAGCTTAAAGGTAGCGACGGCCGGGGAGCTGTTTTTT.

V gene TRBV10-1 combines with J gene TRBJ2-3; D gene ambiguous. Looked up from germline, CDR1 is WNHNN and CDR2 is SYGVQD (reference sequence). V lost 6 bases to trimming and J lost 2 bases, with 6 bases between them. CDR3 size: 12 residues. This CDR3 is CASSTATDTQYF. The CDR3 DNA is TGCGCCAGCAGCACAGCCACAGATACGCAGTATTTT.

The chain combines TRBV5-1 with TRBJ2-5, with D unclear. Germline loops: CDR1 SGHRS, CDR2 YFSETQ. The CDR3 runs to 14 residues. Trimming removed 0 bases from V and 3 bases from J, with 9 bases in between. CDR3 protein: CASSLAGSKETQYF. Here the CDR3 DNA reads TGCGCCAGCAGCTTGGCAGGTTCTAAAGAGACCCAGTACTTC.

The rearrangement uses TRBV5-1 and TRBJ2-7, with D maybe TRBD1 (8 bases). Deletions cut 1 base from V and 6 bases from J, with 14 bases between. The germline gives CDR1 SGHRS, CDR2 YFSETQ. The CDR3 consists of 14 residues. The CDR3 nucleotides are TGCGCCAGCAGCTTGACAGGGGGGGCCACCGAGCAGTACTTC. Protein sequence: CASSLTGGATEQYF.

The CDR3 reads CASSELGGIKTQYF. In nucleotides, the CDR3 is TGTGCCAGCAGTGAACTTGGAGGTATCAAGACCCAGTACTTC. The chain recombines TRBV6-1 with TRBJ2-5; D is perhaps TRBD2 (5 bases). Deletions cut 2 bases from V and 6 bases from J, with 13 bases between. CDR1 and CDR2 (germline): MNHNS, SASEGT. This CDR3 is built from 14 residues.

The chain uses TRBV10-1 and TRBJ1-1; D call uncertain. The CDR3 extends over 16 amino acids. CDR1 WNHNN and CDR2 SYGVQD come from the germline V gene (reference sequence). The V end lost 4 bases, the J end lost 0 bases, and 15 bases lay between the germline ends. CDR3 in amino acids: CASSGRRTGMNTEAFF. The CDR3, as DNA: TGCGCCAGCAGTGGCCGAAGGACGGGGATGAACACTGAAGCTTTCTTT.

The V and J genes are TRBV3-1 (or the pseudogene TRBV3-2) and TRBJ1-3; D uncertain. The CDR3 is 14 amino acids. Germline V CDR1 and CDR2: LGHDT, YNNKEL (reference sequence). V dropped 4 bases and J dropped 2 bases, with 9 bases sitting between them. The CDR3 coding sequence is TGTGCCAGCAGCCGGTCCGGGGCTGGAAACACCATATATTTT. Residues: CASSRSGAGNTIYF.

The CDR3 here is CASRGQPASYGYTF. For the CDR3, the DNA is TGTGCCAGCAGAGGACAGCCAGCTTCCTATGGCTACACCTTC. This rearrangement joins TRBV6-5 to TRBJ1-2; D possibly corresponds to TRBD1 (6 bases). The CDR3 loop spans 14 amino acids. In germline, CDR1 is MNHEY, CDR2 SVGAGI. The V gene lost 6 bases and the J gene lost 4 bases, with 15 bases spanning the gap.

The chain couples TRBV6-6 to TRBJ2-2; 7 nucleotides agree with TRBD2. V shed 0 bases, J shed 6 bases, and the junction held 4 bases outside the gene matches. CDR3 length: 15 amino acids. Germline V gene data show CDR1 as MNHNY and CDR2 as SVGAGI (reference sequence). For the CDR3, the DNA is TGTGCCAGCAGTTACTCGATGGGGGGGTCCGGGGAGCTGTTTTTT. It is translated as CASSYSMGGSGELFF.

The CDR3 coding sequence is TGTGCCAGCAGTTTCGGCGGGTCCACAGATACGCAGTATTTT. This encodes CASSFGGSTDTQYF. The V call is TRBV27, the J call TRBJ2-3; D is possibly TRBD2 (5 bases). The CDR3 covers 14 residues. The germline V and J ends were trimmed by 3 bases and 2 bases, with 9 bases remaining between them. Germline CDR1 MNHEY, CDR2 SMNVEV (reference sequence).

The V and J genes are TRBV5-5 and TRBJ1-1, with 8 bases that match TRBD1. V lost 4 bases, J lost 3 bases, and 2 bases stayed unmatched. The CDR3 loop spans 13 amino acids. Germline CDR1 and CDR2: SGHKS and YYEKEE (reference sequence). This chain's CDR3 is CASSMTGDTEAFF. CDR3 nucleotide sequence: TGTGCCAGCAGCATGACAGGGGACACTGAAGCTTTCTTT.

This clone was detected only once. This chain joins TRBV5-4 and TRBJ1-4, with D unresolved. The V end was cut by 5 bases, the J end by 0 bases, with 11 bases between. Germline V gene data show CDR1 as SGHNT and CDR2 as YYREEE (reference sequence). The CDR3 sequence is 15 residues long. Here the CDR3 reads CASRPPPATNEKLFF. For the CDR3, the DNA is TGTGCCAGCAGGCCCCCCCCAGCAACTAATGAAAAACTGTTTTTT. Based on the CDR3 plus reference TRBV5-4 and TRBJ1-4, the full variable domain is ETGVTQSPTHLIKTRGQQVTLRCSSQSGHNTVSWYQQALGQGPQFIFQYYREEENGRGNFPPRFSGLQFPNYSSELNVNALELDDSALYLCASRPPPATNEKLFFGSGTQLSVL.

The rearrangement joins TRBV5-1 to TRBJ2-1; 7 bases align to TRBD2. Germline CDR1 SGHRS, CDR2 YFSETQ. V dropped 8 bases and J dropped 2; count of bases not matched to a gene: 10. The CDR3 is made up of 15 amino acids. CDR3 sequence (DNA): TGCGCCAGTCACCCCGGGGGAGGGACCTACAATGAGCAGTTCTTC. Translation gives CASHPGGGTYNEQFF. The full variable domain, with the rest looked up from reference TRBV5-1 and TRBJ2-1, is KAGVTQTPRYLIKTRGQQVTLSCSPISGHRSVSWYQQTPGQGLQFLFEYFSETQRNKGNFPGRFSGRQFSNSRSEMNVSTLELGDSALYLCASHPGGGTYNEQFFGPGTRLTVL.

The chain recombines TRBV19 with TRBJ1-1; the D is unclear. The V gene's germline CDR1 is LNHDA and CDR2 SQIVND (reference sequence). The ends were cut back, 3 bases at V and 1 base at J, with 12 bases in the middle. This CDR3 is 15 amino acids long. The CDR3 is CASSIGPVGNTEAFF. The CDR3 DNA reads as TGTGCCAGTAGTATTGGGCCGGTAGGGAACACTGAAGCTTTCTTT.

The chain uses TRBV7-8 and TRBJ1-3; no definite D call. Trimming left V 4 bases short and J 0 bases short, with 10 bases between. Germline V gives CDR1 SGHVS, CDR2 FQNEAQ. The CDR3 loop spans 15 amino acids. Here the CDR3 reads CASSYRLVSGNTIYF. CDR3 sequence (DNA): TGTGCCAGCAGCTATCGACTCGTCTCTGGAAACACCATATATTTT.

CDR3 in amino acids: CASTRHGGEQYF. The CDR3 bases are TGTGCCAGCACGCGCCACGGGGGGGAGCAGTACTTC. This chain links TRBV6-5 with TRBJ2-7, with 7 bases fitting TRBD2. J gave up 7 bases and V 7 bases, and 7 bases lay outside the gene matches. Germline CDR1 reads MNHEY; CDR2 reads SVGAGI. The CDR3 consists of 12 residues.

This rearrangement joins TRBV5-1 to TRBJ2-3; TRBD1 matches at 8 bases. Looked up from germline, CDR1 is SGHRS and CDR2 is YFSETQ. Unmatched junction bases numbered 7, after V lost 3 bases and J lost 4 bases. The CDR3 loop spans 15 amino acids. CDR3 region: CASSSGGSGPDTQYF. CDR3 bases: TGCGCCAGCAGCTCAGGGGGCAGTGGCCCAGATACGCAGTATTTT.

The CDR3 here is CSVVLGEGDTQYF. The CDR3 DNA reads TGCAGCGTTGTCCTGGGAGAGGGCGATACGCAGTATTTT. The chain joins TRBV29-1 to TRBJ2-3, with D tentatively TRBD2 (5 bases). The CDR3 loop spans 13 amino acids. Germline V gene lookup returns CDR1 SQVTM and CDR2 ANQGSEA. The V and J ends lost 4 bases and 6 bases respectively, with 14 bases between them.

The chain has TRBV7-2 and TRBJ1-3; possibly TRBD1 for D (5 bases). This CDR3 has 13 residues. The V gene's germline CDR1 is SGHTA and CDR2 FQGNSA. Deletions cut 5 bases from V and 4 bases from J, with 9 bases between. CDR3 nucleotides: TGTGCCAGCAGCACCCGACAGGGAAACACCATATATTTT. Encoded protein: CASSTRQGNTIYF. The full variable domain, rest sourced from reference TRBV7-2 and TRBJ1-3, is GAGVSQSPSNKVTEKGKDVELRCDPISGHTALYWYRQSLGQGLEFLIYFQGNSAPDKSGLPSDRFSAERTGGSVSTLTIQRTQQEDSAVYLCASSTRQGNTIYFGEGSWLTVV.